The TCR beta chain under discussion was sequenced for a study of T cell repertoires in cytomegalovirus infection. Study context: Public TCR beta signatures indicated both CMV infection and matching HLA type.

CDR3 length equals 15 residues. V was clipped by 7 bases and J by 6 bases; unmatched bases: 9. Germline values: CDR1 SEHNR, CDR2 FQNEAQ (reference sequence). A single record per CDR3 protein comes from TCRdb applying MiXCR to the reads. Of around 310,000 distinct CDR3 sequences listed, roughly 15% were seen once; the top ten hold 12%. Findings and limits, study-wide: It was HLA-C-restricted CMV-specific TCR beta clonotypes that dominated the response ex vivo. The cumulative frequency of public TCR beta families distinguished individuals who carried CMV together with the relevant HLA.

Notes on this clonotype: Its target is not known.

The receptor was isolated from a human donor in good health (CMV status not recorded). Some clones in this sample may be carry-over from other donors' samples. The genes are TRBV7-9 and TRBJ1-6; 7 nucleotides agree with TRBD1. Sample: PBMCs. The CDR3 reads CASTPTGLTNSPLHF. The CDR3 nucleotides read TGTGCCAGCACCCCGACAGGGTTAACTAATTCACCCCTCCACTTT.